These 24 T cell receptor beta chains were all obtained from the same sample, sequenced in a study of blood T cell repertoires in COVID-19. Profiled with immunoSEQ multiplex PCR; TCRdb holds only in-frame clones, not every one. Of over 55,000 clones listed, roughly 82% are singletons. Sequenced: peripheral blood. These receptor sequences come from a woman in her sixties or seventies with acute or convalescent COVID-19.

About this clone: Relative to the germline gene, one junction end is altered; a read error may explain this. This sequence joins TRBV10-3 and TRBJ2-1; 8 bases match TRBD1. CDR3 length equals 15 residues. The germline gives CDR1 ENHRY, CDR2 SYGVKD. Here the CDR3 DNA reads TGTGCGATCAGGAGGGAGACAGGGGCCTACAATGAGCAGTTCTTC. Translation: CAIRRETGAYNEQFF.

The rearrangement joins TRBV7-2 to TRBJ2-3; 8 bases map to TRBD2. The CDR3 is made up of 15 amino acids. V shed 5 bases, J shed 2 bases, and the junction held 6 bases outside the gene matches. Germline values: CDR1 SGHTA, CDR2 FQGNSA. As DNA, the CDR3 is TGTGCCAGCAGCCGTGGTAGCGGGGACACAGATACGCAGTATTTT. As protein: CASSRGSGDTDTQYF.

This rearrangement joins TRBV19 to TRBJ1-2; perhaps TRBD1 as D (5 bases). Germline V gene lookup returns CDR1 LNHDA and CDR2 SQIVND (reference sequence). CDR3 length equals 14 residues. V lost 2 bases and J lost 3, with 10 bases in between. Here the CDR3 reads CASSITGADYGYTF. The CDR3 bases are TGTGCCAGTAGTATAACAGGCGCGGACTATGGCTACACCTTC. Using reference TRBV19 and TRBJ1-2 for the parts outside the CDR3, the full variable domain is DGGITQSPKYLFRKEGQNVTLSCEQNLNHDAMYWYRQDPGQGLRLIYYSQIVNDFQKGDIAEGYSVSREKKESFPLTVTSAQKNPTAFYLCASSITGADYGYTFGSGTRLTVV.

In this sample, this clone turned up a few times. The CDR3 coding sequence is TGTGCCAGCAGTGTTCCGGGACAGGGGAGAGATGGCTACACCTTC. Protein product: CASSVPGQGRDGYTF. The chain combines TRBV2 with TRBJ1-2; 10 nucleotides agree with TRBD1. Germline trimming cut 4 bases from V and 6 bases from J; bases unmatched to any gene: 8. This CDR3 has 15 residues. CDR1 SNHLY and CDR2 FYNNEI come from the germline V gene. The variable domain in full, completed from reference TRBV2 and TRBJ1-2, reads EPEVTQTPSHQVTQMGQEVILRCVPISNHLYFYWYRQILGQKVEFLVSFYNNEISEKSEIFDDQFSVERPDGSNFTLKIRSTKLEDSAMYFCASSVPGQGRDGYTFGSGTRLTVV.

The chain carries TRBV6-5 and TRBJ2-7; TRBD1 agrees at 8 bases. Germline V gene data show CDR1 as MNHEY and CDR2 as SVGAGI. After removal of 0 bases from V and 5 bases from J, the junction contained 3 bases not matched to a gene. This CDR3 has 14 residues. This CDR3 reads CASSYSTGVDEQYF. The CDR3 DNA is TGTGCCAGCAGTTACTCGACAGGGGTCGACGAGCAGTACTTC.

V usage is TRBV19 and J usage is TRBJ1-1; D perhaps matches TRBD1 (5 bases). CDR1 and CDR2 from the germline V gene are LNHDA and SQIVND (reference sequence). V dropped 7 bases and J dropped 3 bases, with 12 bases sitting between them. The CDR3 runs to 13 residues. CDR3 loop: CASKDGGYTEAFF. The DNA of the CDR3 is TGTGCCAGTAAGGACGGGGGATACACTGAAGCTTTCTTT.

This chain uses TRBV7-2 with TRBJ1-6; D is uncertain. The CDR3 is made up of 14 amino acids. CDR1 and CDR2 (germline): SGHTA, FQGNSA. V lost 7 bases, J lost 9 bases, and 16 bases lay in between. CDR3 sequence reads: CASTPSWSGSPLHF. In nucleotides, the CDR3 is TGTGCCAGCACCCCCTCCTGGTCGGGTTCACCCCTCCACTTT.

The J gene is TRBJ1-1, the V gene TRBV19, with D maybe TRBD1 (5 bases). Trimming took off 3 bases at V and 3 bases at J, with 8 bases between the two ends. Germline V gives CDR1 LNHDA, CDR2 SQIVND (reference sequence). This CDR3 is 13 amino acids long. Written as DNA, the CDR3 is TGTGCCAGTAGTATTTTCAGGGACACTGAAGCTTTCTTT. Its protein product is CASSIFRDTEAFF.

The V call is TRBV5-6, the J call TRBJ2-2, with no clear D. The CDR3 has 14 amino acids. The germline V and J ends were trimmed by 4 bases and 3 bases, with 10 bases remaining between them. Per germline, CDR1 SGHDT and CDR2 YYEEEE. This CDR3 is CASSPTVYTGELFF. For the CDR3, the DNA is TGTGCCAGCAGCCCCACGGTGTACACCGGGGAGCTGTTTTTT.

This clone was seen only once. The chain employs TRBV29-1 and TRBJ1-5; tentative D call: TRBD1 (5 bases). The length of the CDR3 is 13 residues. Germline assignment: CDR1 SQVTM and CDR2 ANQGSEA. Trimming took 1 base from V and 7 from J, leaving 11 bases between them. Here the CDR3 reads CSVEGGVGQPQHF. For the CDR3, the DNA is TGCAGCGTTGAAGGGGGGGTGGGACAGCCCCAGCATTTT.

This clone has just one count. This CDR3 is CASSWSGANEQYF. The CDR3 region has the DNA TGCGCCAGCAGCTGGTCAGGGGCGAACGAGCAGTACTTC. This chain joins TRBV5-1 and TRBJ2-7, with D possibly matching TRBD1 (6 bases). The CDR3 loop spans 13 amino acids. V dropped 3 bases and J dropped 5 bases, with 12 bases sitting between them. CDR1 is SGHRS, CDR2 YFSETQ, per germline.

The V and J genes are TRBV30 and TRBJ2-2, with D possibly being TRBD1 (6 bases). The CDR3 has 15 amino acids. V was shortened by 4 bases and J by 1 base, with 13 bases between the two germline ends. The V gene's germline CDR1 is GTSNPN and CDR2 SVGIG (reference sequence). The DNA of the CDR3 is TGTGCCTGGAAAGGCCGGGACAAGAACACCGGGGAGCTGTTTTTT. Amino acids: CAWKGRDKNTGELFF.

The rearrangement links TRBV12-5 to TRBJ2-2; 9 bases agree with TRBD1. This CDR3 has 15 residues. Unmatched junction bases numbered 8, after V lost 7 bases and J lost 5 bases. Per the germline V gene, CDR1 is LGHNT and CDR2 is FRNRAP. CDR3 nucleotides: TGTGCTAGTGCCAATCGACAGGGGGGTACCGGGGAGCTGTTTTTT. This encodes CASANRQGGTGELFF.

The chain links TRBV7-2 to TRBJ1-4; possibly TRBD1 for D (6 bases). Germline V lookup: CDR1 SGHTA, CDR2 FQGNSA. The CDR3 sequence is 15 residues long. V lost 5 bases to trimming and J lost 5 bases, with 15 bases between them. This CDR3 is CASSEGGPPNEKLFF. CDR3 DNA sequence: TGTGCCAGCAGCGAAGGGGGACCTCCGAATGAAAAACTGTTTTTT.

This chain links TRBV7-9 with TRBJ1-2; D may be TRBD1 (5 bases). This CDR3 comprises 16 residues. Looked up from germline, CDR1 is SEHNR and CDR2 is FQNEAQ (reference sequence). V lost 5 bases and J 4 bases, leaving 20 bases between the germline ends. CDR3 bases: TGTGCCAGCAGCAACACGACGAAAGGCAGGGTCTATGGCTACACCTTC. This gives the protein CASSNTTKGRVYGYTF.

The V and J genes are TRBV29-1 and TRBJ1-1, with TRBD1 matching 9 bases. The CDR3 length is 12 residues. The J segment lost 10 bases and the V segment lost 6 bases, leaving 9 bases of the junction unmatched. Germline V gives CDR1 SQVTM, CDR2 ANQGSEA. CDR3 region: CSVKPGQGGAFF. The CDR3 bases are TGCAGCGTCAAACCGGGACAGGGAGGAGCTTTCTTT.

This rearrangement joins TRBV7-8 to TRBJ2-1; no clear D. Germline CDR1 SGHVS, CDR2 FQNEAQ. CDR3 length: 14 residues. Between the trimmed V and J ends, which lost 3 bases and 8 bases, there was a span of 14 bases. The CDR3 loop reads CASSLSLLLDEQFF. The CDR3 DNA sequence: TGTGCCAGCAGCTTGTCTCTACTCCTTGATGAGCAGTTCTTC.

The J gene is TRBJ1-6, the V gene TRBV7-9; 7 positions match TRBD1. V shed 5 bases, J shed 6 bases, and the junction held 4 bases outside the gene matches. Germline V gene lookup returns CDR1 SEHNR and CDR2 FQNEAQ (reference sequence). The CDR3 extends over 14 amino acids. The CDR3, as DNA: TGTGCCAGCAGCCCTCACAGGGGTAATTCACCCCTCCACTTT. Translated, it gives CASSPHRGNSPLHF. The whole variable domain, filled in from reference TRBV7-9 and TRBJ1-6, reads DTGVSQNPRHKITKRGQNVTFRCDPISEHNRLYWYRQTLGQGPEFLTYFQNEAQLEKSRLLSDRFSAERPKGSFSTLEIQRTEQGDSAMYLCASSPHRGNSPLHFGNGTRLTVT.

The chain couples TRBV29-1 to TRBJ2-7; D is possibly TRBD1 (6 bases). The V end lost 7 bases, the J end lost 7 bases, and 20 bases lay between the germline ends. The germline V gene has CDR1 SQVTM and CDR2 ANQGSEA. The CDR3 loop spans 13 amino acids. The CDR3 loop reads CSAIRDTSWEQYF. DNA for the CDR3: TGCAGCGCTATCCGGGACACCAGTTGGGAGCAGTACTTC.

The chain is built from TRBV10-1 and TRBJ2-1, with 7 bases aligning to TRBD1. The germline V gene encodes CDR1 WNHNN and CDR2 SYGVQD (reference sequence). V shed 2 bases, J shed 0 bases, and the junction held 1 base outside the gene matches. The CDR3 is 15 residues long. In DNA, the CDR3 is TGCGCCAGCAGTGAGGGGACAGACTCCTACAATGAGCAGTTCTTC. Protein product: CASSEGTDSYNEQFF.

This chain connects TRBV27 to TRBJ2-7; a possible D gene is TRBD2 (6 bases). V lost 0 bases and J 3 bases, leaving 6 bases between the germline ends. CDR3 length: 13 residues. CDR1 MNHEY and CDR2 SMNVEV come from the germline V gene (reference sequence). The CDR3 DNA reads as TGTGCCAGCAGTTTATCGGAGGGCTACGAGCAGTACTTC. Protein: CASSLSEGYEQYF.

This clone was seen a single time. The CDR3 protein is CASSLQDRTGYTF. The CDR3 DNA reads TGTGCCAGCAGCTTACAAGACAGGACGGGCTACACCTTC. The V call is TRBV7-2, the J call TRBJ1-2; tentatively, D is TRBD1 (6 bases). Germline V gives CDR1 SGHTA, CDR2 FQGNSA. This CDR3 region has 13 residues. V lost 2 bases, J lost 8 bases, and 12 bases lay in between.

The chain joins TRBV11-3 to TRBJ2-1; TRBD2 agrees at 8 bases. CDR1 SGHNT and CDR2 YENEEA come from the germline V gene. Germline trimming cut 5 bases from V and 5 bases from J; bases unmatched to any gene: 8. There are 15 residues in the CDR3. CDR3 coding DNA: TGTGCCAGCAGCGTCTTAGCGGGGCCCGACAATGAGCAGTTCTTC. Its translation: CASSVLAGPDNEQFF.

V is TRBV19 and J is TRBJ1-1, with D perhaps TRBD1 (5 bases). V was clipped by 9 bases and J by 9 bases, with 20 bases between them. CDR1 and CDR2 from the germline V gene are LNHDA and SQIVND (reference sequence). The CDR3 contains 13 residues. The CDR3 coding sequence is TGTGCCAGCAGTGATACGGGGAGGGGAAAAGCTTTCTTT. It specifies CASSDTGRGKAFF.